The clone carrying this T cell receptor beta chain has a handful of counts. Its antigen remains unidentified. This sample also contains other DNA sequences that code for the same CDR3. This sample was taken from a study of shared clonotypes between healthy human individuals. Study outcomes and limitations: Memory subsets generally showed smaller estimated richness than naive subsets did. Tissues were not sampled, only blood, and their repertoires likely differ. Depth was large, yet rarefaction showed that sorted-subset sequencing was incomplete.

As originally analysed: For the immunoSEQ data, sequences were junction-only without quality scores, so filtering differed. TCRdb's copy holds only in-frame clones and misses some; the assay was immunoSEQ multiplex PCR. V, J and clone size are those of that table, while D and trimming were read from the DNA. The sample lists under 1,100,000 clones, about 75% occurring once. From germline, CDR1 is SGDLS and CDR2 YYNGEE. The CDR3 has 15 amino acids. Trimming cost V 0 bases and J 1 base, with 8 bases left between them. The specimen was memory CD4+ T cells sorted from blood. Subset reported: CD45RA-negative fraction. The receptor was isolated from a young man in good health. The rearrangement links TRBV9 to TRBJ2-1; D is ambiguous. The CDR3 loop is CASSVGPESYNEQFF. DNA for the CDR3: TGTGCCAGCAGCGTAGGACCGGAATCCTACAATGAGCAGTTCTTC.